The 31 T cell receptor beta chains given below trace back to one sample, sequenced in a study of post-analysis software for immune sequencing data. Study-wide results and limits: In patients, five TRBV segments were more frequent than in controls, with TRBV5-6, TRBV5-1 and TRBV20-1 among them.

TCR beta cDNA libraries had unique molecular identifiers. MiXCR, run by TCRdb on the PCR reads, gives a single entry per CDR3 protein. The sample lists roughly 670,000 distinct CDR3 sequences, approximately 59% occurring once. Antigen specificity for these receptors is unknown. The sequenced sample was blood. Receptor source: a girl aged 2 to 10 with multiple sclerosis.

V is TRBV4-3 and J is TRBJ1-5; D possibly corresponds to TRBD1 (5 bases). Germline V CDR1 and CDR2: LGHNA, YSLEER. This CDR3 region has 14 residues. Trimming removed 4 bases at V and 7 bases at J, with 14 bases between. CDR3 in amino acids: CASSPSGGGQPQHF. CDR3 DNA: TGCGCCAGCAGCCCCTCTGGGGGAGGCCAGCCCCAGCATTTT.

The DNA of the CDR3 is TGTGCCGGCCATAAGCGGAGGGCCCCGTGGGAGCAGTACTTC. Residues: CAGHKRRAPWEQYF. The chain carries TRBV6-5 and TRBJ2-5; TRBD2 is a possible D gene (6 bases). V was pared by 11 bases and J by 11 bases, with 27 bases between. Germline CDR1 MNHEY, CDR2 SVGAGI. The CDR3 extends over 14 amino acids.

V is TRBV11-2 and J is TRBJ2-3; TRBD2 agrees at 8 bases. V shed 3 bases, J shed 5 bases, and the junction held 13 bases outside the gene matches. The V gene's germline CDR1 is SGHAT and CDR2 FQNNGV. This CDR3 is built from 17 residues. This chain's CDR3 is CASSLEVGGRQIDTQYF. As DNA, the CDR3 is TGTGCCAGCAGCTTGGAAGTTGGCGGGAGGCAAATAGATACGCAGTATTTT.

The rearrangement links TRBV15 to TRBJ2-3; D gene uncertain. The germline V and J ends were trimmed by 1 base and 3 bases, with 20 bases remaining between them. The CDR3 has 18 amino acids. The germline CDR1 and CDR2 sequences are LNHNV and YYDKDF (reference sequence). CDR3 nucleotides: TGTGCCACCAGCAGAGTGCTAGGCAAAGGTCAGGCTACAGATACGCAGTATTTT. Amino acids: CATSRVLGKGQATDTQYF.

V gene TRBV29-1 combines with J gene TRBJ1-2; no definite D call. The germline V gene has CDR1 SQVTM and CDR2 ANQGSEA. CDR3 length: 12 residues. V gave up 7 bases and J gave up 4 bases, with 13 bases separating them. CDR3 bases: TGCAGCGGGTCCCTCGGGCCCTATGGCTACACCTTC. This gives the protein CSGSLGPYGYTF.

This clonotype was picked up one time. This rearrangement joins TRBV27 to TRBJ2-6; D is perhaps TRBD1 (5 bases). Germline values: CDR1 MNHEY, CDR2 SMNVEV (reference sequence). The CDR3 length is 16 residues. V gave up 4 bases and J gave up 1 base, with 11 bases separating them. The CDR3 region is CASSSRTGSGANVLTF. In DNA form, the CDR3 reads TGTGCCAGCAGTTCACGTACAGGTTCTGGGGCCAACGTCCTGACTTTC.

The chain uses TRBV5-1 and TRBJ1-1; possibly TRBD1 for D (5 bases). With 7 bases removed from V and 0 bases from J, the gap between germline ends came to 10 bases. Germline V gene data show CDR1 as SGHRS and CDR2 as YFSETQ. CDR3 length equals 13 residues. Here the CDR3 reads CASHKGLNTEAFF. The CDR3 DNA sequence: TGCGCCAGCCACAAGGGGTTGAACACTGAAGCTTTCTTT.

CDR3 protein: CASSFMDGNNSPLHF. DNA for the CDR3: TGCGCCAGCAGCTTCATGGACGGTAATAATTCACCCCTCCACTTT. This rearrangement joins TRBV5-1 to TRBJ1-6, with unresolved D. V was clipped by 2 bases and J by 5 bases, with 11 bases between them. The CDR3 runs to 15 residues. Germline V gives CDR1 SGHRS, CDR2 YFSETQ.

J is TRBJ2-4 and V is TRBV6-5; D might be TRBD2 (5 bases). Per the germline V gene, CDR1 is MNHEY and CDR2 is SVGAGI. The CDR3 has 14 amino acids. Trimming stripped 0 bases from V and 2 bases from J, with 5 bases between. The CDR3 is CASSYSGTKNIQYF. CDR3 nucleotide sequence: TGTGCCAGCAGTTACTCCGGGACCAAAAACATTCAGTACTTC.

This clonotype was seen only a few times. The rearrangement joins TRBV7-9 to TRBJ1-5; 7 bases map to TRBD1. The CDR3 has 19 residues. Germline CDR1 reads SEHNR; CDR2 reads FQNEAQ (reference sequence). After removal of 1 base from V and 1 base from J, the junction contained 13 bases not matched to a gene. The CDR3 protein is CASSLGIGTAYGSNQPQHF. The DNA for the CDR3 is TGTGCCAGCAGCTTAGGGATTGGGACAGCCTACGGGAGCAATCAGCCCCAGCATTTT. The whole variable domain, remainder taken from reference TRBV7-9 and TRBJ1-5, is DTGVSQNPRHKITKRGQNVTFRCDPISEHNRLYWYRQTLGQGPEFLTYFQNEAQLEKSRLLSDRFSAERPKGSFSTLEIQRTEQGDSAMYLCASSLGIGTAYGSNQPQHFGDGTRLSIL.

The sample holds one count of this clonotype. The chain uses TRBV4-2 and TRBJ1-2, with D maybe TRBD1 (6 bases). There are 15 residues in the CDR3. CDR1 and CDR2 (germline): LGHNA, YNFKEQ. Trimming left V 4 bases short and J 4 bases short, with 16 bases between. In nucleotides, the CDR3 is TGTGCCAGCAGCCGAGAGACAGGAGGAACCTATGGCTACACCTTC. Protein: CASSRETGGTYGYTF.

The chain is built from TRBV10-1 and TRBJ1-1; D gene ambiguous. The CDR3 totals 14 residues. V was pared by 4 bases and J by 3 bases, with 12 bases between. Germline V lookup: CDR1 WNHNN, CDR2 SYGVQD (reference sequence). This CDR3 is CASSVSRGHTEAFF. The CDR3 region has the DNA TGCGCCAGCAGTGTCTCTCGCGGACACACTGAAGCTTTCTTT.

The CDR3 bases are TGTGCCAGCAGCTGGCAGGGTGATAGCAATCAGCCCCAGCATTTT. It yields the protein CASSWQGDSNQPQHF. The rearrangement links TRBV7-9 to TRBJ1-5; D is perhaps TRBD1 (5 bases). Per germline, CDR1 SEHNR and CDR2 FQNEAQ (reference sequence). V was clipped by 4 bases and J by 0 bases, with 10 bases between them. The CDR3 contains 15 residues.

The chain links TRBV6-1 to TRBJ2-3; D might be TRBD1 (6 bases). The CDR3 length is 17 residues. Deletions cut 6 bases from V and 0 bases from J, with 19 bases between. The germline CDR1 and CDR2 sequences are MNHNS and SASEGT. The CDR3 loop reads CASSGTSIPPSTDTQYF. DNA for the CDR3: TGTGCCAGCAGCGGGACAAGCATCCCCCCTAGCACAGATACGCAGTATTTT.

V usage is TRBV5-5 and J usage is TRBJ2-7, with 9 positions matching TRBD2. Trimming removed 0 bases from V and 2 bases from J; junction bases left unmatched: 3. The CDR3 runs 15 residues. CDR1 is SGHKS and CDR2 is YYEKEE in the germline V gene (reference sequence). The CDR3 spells CASSLEAGGTYEQYF. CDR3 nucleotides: TGTGCCAGCAGCTTGGAGGCGGGAGGGACCTACGAGCAGTACTTC.

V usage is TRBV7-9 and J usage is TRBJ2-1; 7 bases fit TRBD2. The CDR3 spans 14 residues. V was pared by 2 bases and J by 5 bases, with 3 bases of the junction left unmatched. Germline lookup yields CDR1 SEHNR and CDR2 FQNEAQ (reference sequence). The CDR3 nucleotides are TGTGCCAGCAGCTTACTAGCGGATAACAATGAGCAGTTCTTC. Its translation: CASSLLADNNEQFF.

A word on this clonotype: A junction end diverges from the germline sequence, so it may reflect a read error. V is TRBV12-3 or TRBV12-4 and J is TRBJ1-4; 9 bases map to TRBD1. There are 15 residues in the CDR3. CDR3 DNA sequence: TGTGCCAGCAGCTTAGGAACAGGGGGCAATGAAAAACTGTTTTTT. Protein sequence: CASSLGTGGNEKLFF.

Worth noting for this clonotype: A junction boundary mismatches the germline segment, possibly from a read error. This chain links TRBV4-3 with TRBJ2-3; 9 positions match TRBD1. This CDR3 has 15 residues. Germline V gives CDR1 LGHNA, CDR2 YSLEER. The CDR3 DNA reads TGTGCCAGCAGCCAGGGACAGGGATTCACAGATACGCAGTATTTT. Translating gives CASSQGQGFTDTQYF.

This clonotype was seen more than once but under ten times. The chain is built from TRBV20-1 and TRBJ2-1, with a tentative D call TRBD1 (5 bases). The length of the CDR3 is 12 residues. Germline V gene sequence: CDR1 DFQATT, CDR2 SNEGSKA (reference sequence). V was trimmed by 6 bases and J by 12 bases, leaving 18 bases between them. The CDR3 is CSAPATGSGQFF. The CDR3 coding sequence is TGCAGTGCGCCCGCAACAGGATCCGGGCAGTTCTTC.

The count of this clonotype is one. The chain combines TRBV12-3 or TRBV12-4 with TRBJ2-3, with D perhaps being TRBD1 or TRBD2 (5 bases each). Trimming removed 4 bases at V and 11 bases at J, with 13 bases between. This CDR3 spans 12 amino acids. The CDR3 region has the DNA TGTGCCAGCAGTTCAGGGAGACGGGAGCAGTATTTT. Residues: CASSSGRREQYF.

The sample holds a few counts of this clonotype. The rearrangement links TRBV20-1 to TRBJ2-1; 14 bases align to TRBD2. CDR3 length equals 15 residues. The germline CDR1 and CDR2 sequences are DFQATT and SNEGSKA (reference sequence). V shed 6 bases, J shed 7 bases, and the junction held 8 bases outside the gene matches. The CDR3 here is CSATPGTSGGNEQFF. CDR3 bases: TGCAGTGCCACCCCAGGGACTAGCGGGGGTAATGAGCAGTTCTTC.

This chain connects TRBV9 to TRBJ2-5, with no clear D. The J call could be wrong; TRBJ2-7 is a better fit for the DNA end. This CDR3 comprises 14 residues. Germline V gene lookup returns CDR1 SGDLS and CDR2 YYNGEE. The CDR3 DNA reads TGTGCCAGCAGCCCACTCCTGATGGAAGGCGAGCAGTACTTC. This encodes CASSPLLMEGEQYF.

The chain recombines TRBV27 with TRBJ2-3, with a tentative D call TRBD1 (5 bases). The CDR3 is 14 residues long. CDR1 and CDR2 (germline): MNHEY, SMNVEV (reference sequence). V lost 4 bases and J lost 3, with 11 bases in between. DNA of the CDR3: TGTGCCAGCAGTTGGGGCAGACTGACAGATACGCAGTATTTT. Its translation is CASSWGRLTDTQYF.

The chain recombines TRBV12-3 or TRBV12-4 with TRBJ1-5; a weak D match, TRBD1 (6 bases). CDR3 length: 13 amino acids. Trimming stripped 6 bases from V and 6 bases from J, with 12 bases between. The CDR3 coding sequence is TGTGCCAGCAGGCAGGGGTACGGTCAGCCCCAGCATTTT. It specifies CASRQGYGQPQHF.

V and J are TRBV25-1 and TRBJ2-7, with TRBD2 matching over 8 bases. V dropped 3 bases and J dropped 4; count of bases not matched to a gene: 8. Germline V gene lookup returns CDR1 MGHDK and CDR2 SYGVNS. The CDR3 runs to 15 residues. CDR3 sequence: CASSDAGLARYEQYF. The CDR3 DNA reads TGTGCCAGCAGTGATGCCGGACTAGCACGTTACGAGCAGTACTTC.

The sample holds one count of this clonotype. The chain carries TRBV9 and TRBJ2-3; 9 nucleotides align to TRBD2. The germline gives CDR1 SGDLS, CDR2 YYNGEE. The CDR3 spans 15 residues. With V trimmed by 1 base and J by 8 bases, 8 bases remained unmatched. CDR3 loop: CASSVRSSGTGTQYF. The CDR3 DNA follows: TGTGCCAGCAGCGTAAGGTCTAGCGGGACGGGTACGCAGTATTTT. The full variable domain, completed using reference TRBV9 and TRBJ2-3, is DSGVTQTPKHLITATGQRVTLRCSPRSGDLSVYWYQQSLDQGLQFLIQYYNGEERAKGNILERFSAQQFPDLHSELNLSSLELGDSALYFCASSVRSSGTGTQYFGPGTRLTVL.

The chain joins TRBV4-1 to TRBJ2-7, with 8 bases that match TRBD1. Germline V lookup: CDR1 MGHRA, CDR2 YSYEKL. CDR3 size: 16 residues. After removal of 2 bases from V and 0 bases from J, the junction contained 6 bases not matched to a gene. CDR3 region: CASSQSDRGYSYEQYF. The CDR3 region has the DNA TGCGCCAGCAGCCAAAGCGACAGGGGATACTCCTACGAGCAGTACTTC.

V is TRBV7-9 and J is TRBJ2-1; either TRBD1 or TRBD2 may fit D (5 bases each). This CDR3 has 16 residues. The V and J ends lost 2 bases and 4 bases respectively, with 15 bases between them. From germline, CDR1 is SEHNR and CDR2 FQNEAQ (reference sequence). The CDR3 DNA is TGTGCCAGCAGCTTACCGGGACCCCAGGCTTACAATGAGCAGTTCTTC. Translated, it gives CASSLPGPQAYNEQFF.

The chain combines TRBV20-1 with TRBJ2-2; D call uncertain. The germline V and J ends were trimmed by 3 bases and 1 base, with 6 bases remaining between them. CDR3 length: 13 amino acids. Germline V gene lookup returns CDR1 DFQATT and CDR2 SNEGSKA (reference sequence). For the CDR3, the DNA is TGCAGTGCTAGTCTGCAGAACACCGGGGAGCTGTTTTTT. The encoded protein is CSASLQNTGELFF.

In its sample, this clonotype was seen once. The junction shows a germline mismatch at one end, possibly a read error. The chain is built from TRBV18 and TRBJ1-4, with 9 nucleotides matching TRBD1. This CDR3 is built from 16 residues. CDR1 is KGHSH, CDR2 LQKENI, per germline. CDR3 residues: CASSPRAGQGLEKLFF. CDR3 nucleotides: TGTGCCAGCTCGCCACGTGCGGGACAGGGACTAGAAAAACTGTTTTTT.

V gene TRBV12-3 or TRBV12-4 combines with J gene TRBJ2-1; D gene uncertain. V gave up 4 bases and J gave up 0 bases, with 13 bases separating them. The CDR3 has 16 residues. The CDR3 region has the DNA TGTGCCAGCAGTTCCGGGTTTCCTAGCTCCTACAATGAGCAGTTCTTC. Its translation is CASSSGFPSSYNEQFF.